Presented here are 32 T cell receptor beta chains from one specimen sequenced in a study of T cell repertoires in cytomegalovirus infection. Each CDR3 protein is one row after TCRdb ran MiXCR on the reads. Of some 270,000 distinct CDR3 sequences in the sample, over 15% were seen once. Source material: CD8+ T cells from PBMCs. The source is a human donor in good health (CMV status not recorded). Some clones in this sample may be carry-over from other donors' samples.

This clonotype occurred many times. This chain connects TRBV6-5 to TRBJ1-2, with D hard to call. The CDR3 extends over 16 amino acids. Germline V gene data show CDR1 as MNHEY and CDR2 as SVGAGI. With 2 bases removed from V and 3 bases from J, the gap between germline ends came to 16 bases. This CDR3 is CASSYGYSSADYGYTF. Here the CDR3 DNA reads TGTGCCAGCAGTTACGGGTACAGCTCGGCGGACTATGGCTACACCTTC.

This clonotype was observed at least ten times. The chain employs TRBV5-1 and TRBJ2-1; the D call may be TRBD1 or TRBD2 (6 bases each). V lost 3 bases and J lost 4, with 17 bases in between. Germline-derived CDR1 and CDR2 are SGHRS and YFSETQ. The CDR3 covers 16 residues. CDR3 nucleotides: TGCGCCAGCAGCTCACTACGGAGGGGGTCGTACAATGAGCAGTTCTTC. Amino acids: CASSSLRRGSYNEQFF.

This clonotype was seen a handful of times. The genes are TRBV6-5 and TRBJ2-3, with 13 nucleotides matching TRBD2. The germline CDR1 and CDR2 sequences are MNHEY and SVGAGI. V dropped 4 bases and J dropped 2; count of bases not matched to a gene: 3. The CDR3 length is 16 residues. The CDR3 bases are TGTGCCAGCAGTTTGGGACTAGCGGGGAACACAGATACGCAGTATTTT. Protein product: CASSLGLAGNTDTQYF.

V is TRBV7-2 and J is TRBJ1-2, with D uncertain. This CDR3 has 16 amino acids. Trimming took off 2 bases at V and 5 bases at J, with 18 bases between the two ends. In germline, CDR1 is SGHTA, CDR2 FQGNSA. The CDR3 sequence is CASSLTLSQEAYGYTF. In DNA, the CDR3 is TGTGCCAGCAGCTTAACCCTGAGCCAAGAGGCATATGGCTACACCTTC.

The V gene is TRBV2, the J gene TRBJ2-2; D is perhaps TRBD2 (5 bases). The germline V gene encodes CDR1 SNHLY and CDR2 FYNNEI. V was cut by 1 base and J by 6 bases, with 6 bases left in between. The CDR3 totals 13 residues. In DNA form, the CDR3 reads TGTGCCAGCAGTGAAGTAGCGCCCGGGGAGCTGTTTTTT. Encoded protein: CASSEVAPGELFF. Full variable domain (remainder filled in from reference TRBV2 and TRBJ2-2): EPEVTQTPSHQVTQMGQEVILRCVPISNHLYFYWYRQILGQKVEFLVSFYNNEISEKSEIFDDQFSVERPDGSNFTLKIRSTKLEDSAMYFCASSEVAPGELFFGEGSRLTVL.

V usage is TRBV28 and J usage is TRBJ2-3; a possible D gene is TRBD1 (5 bases). Germline CDR1 is MDHEN and CDR2 is SYDVKM. This CDR3 is built from 14 residues. V was clipped by 5 bases and J by 5 bases, with 14 bases between them. CDR3 sequence reads: CASSVRPGKDTQYF. The CDR3 region has the DNA TGTGCCAGCAGTGTACGGCCAGGGAAAGATACGCAGTATTTT.

V gene TRBV28 combines with J gene TRBJ1-2; D is ambiguous. The CDR3 has 14 residues. Germline V gives CDR1 MDHEN, CDR2 SYDVKM. Trimming took off 0 bases at V and 2 bases at J, with 7 bases between the two ends. Here the CDR3 reads CASSLWRRNYGYTF. The CDR3 bases are TGTGCCAGCAGTTTATGGAGGCGGAACTATGGCTACACCTTC.

In this sample, this clonotype turned up a few times. The J gene is TRBJ1-1, the V gene TRBV5-6; no firm D call. Trimming shortened V by 1 base and J by 1 base, and 20 bases separated the two germline ends. CDR1 is SGHDT and CDR2 is YYEEEE in the germline V gene. The CDR3 consists of 18 residues. The CDR3 sequence: CASSLRIKSWRENTEAFF. As DNA, the CDR3 is TGTGCCAGCAGCTTGCGTATAAAATCATGGCGAGAGAACACTGAAGCTTTCTTT.

This clonotype has a handful of counts. The rearrangement uses TRBV12-5 and TRBJ1-1; no clear D gene. The CDR3 length is 17 residues. Per the germline V gene, CDR1 is LGHNT and CDR2 is FRNRAP. Deletions cut 3 bases from V and 0 bases from J, with 17 bases between. The CDR3 region is CASGLSPGEGMNTEAFF. CDR3 bases: TGTGCTAGTGGTTTATCCCCCGGAGAGGGAATGAACACTGAAGCTTTCTTT.

This clonotype was detected ten times or more. The CDR3 loop reads CASSSIVGQIYGYTF. The CDR3 DNA sequence: TGTGCCAGCAGCTCTATAGTGGGACAGATCTATGGCTACACCTTC. The gene calls are TRBV7-2 and TRBJ1-2, with TRBD1 identical over 7 bases. J was trimmed by 4 bases and V by 4 bases; bases with no gene match: 9. Germline CDR1 reads SGHTA; CDR2 reads FQGNSA. There are 15 residues in the CDR3.

This chain joins TRBV6-5 and TRBJ1-5; D is ambiguous. The CDR3 runs 14 residues. Per germline, CDR1 MNHEY and CDR2 SVGAGI. V shed 5 bases and J shed 6 bases, with 14 bases lying between them. This CDR3 reads CASSAGVRSQPQHF. CDR3 DNA sequence: TGTGCCAGCAGTGCTGGGGTGAGAAGTCAGCCCCAGCATTTT.

The V gene is TRBV2, the J gene TRBJ1-1; D is perhaps TRBD1 (5 bases). V was cut by 8 bases and J by 1 base, with 20 bases left in between. The CDR3 is 16 residues long. The germline gives CDR1 SNHLY, CDR2 FYNNEI. The CDR3 protein is CASYEHLDMRNTEAFF. In DNA, the CDR3 is TGTGCCAGCTATGAGCACCTGGACATGCGGAACACTGAAGCTTTCTTT.

Turning to this clonotype: This may arise from a read error, as a much more abundant clone is one base away. V is TRBV7-8 and J is TRBJ1-2, with D possibly being TRBD1 (5 bases). The CDR3 is 15 residues long. In germline, CDR1 is SGHVS, CDR2 FQNEAQ. Trimming shortened V by 8 bases and J by 2 bases, and 18 bases separated the two germline ends. DNA for the CDR3: TGTGCCAGCCGCCCGACAGTCGGGGGGAACTATGGCTACACCTTC. It codes for CASRPTVGGNYGYTF.

This clonotype appeared many times. The chain links TRBV7-9 to TRBJ2-1; 11 bases match TRBD2. The CDR3 loop spans 15 amino acids. Trimming took 5 bases from V and 14 from J; bases not matched to a gene: 14. Germline V gene lookup returns CDR1 SEHNR and CDR2 FQNEAQ (reference sequence). CDR3 nucleotides: TGTGCCAGCAGCCCCCGGGGACTAGCGGTTATTTGGAAGTTCTTC. This translates into CASSPRGLAVIWKFF.

This clonotype was seen ten or more times. This chain links TRBV7-9 with TRBJ2-1, with D tentatively TRBD2 (6 bases). This CDR3 comprises 13 residues. V gave up 3 bases and J gave up 6 bases, with 9 bases separating them. From germline, CDR1 is SEHNR and CDR2 FQNEAQ (reference sequence). This chain's CDR3 is CASSLEGSNEQFF. Written as DNA, the CDR3 is TGTGCCAGCAGCTTGGAGGGGAGCAATGAGCAGTTCTTC.

This clonotype was seen a few times. V and J are TRBV15 and TRBJ2-7, with D possibly matching TRBD1 (5 bases). The CDR3 totals 14 residues. V lost 0 bases to trimming and J lost 4 bases, with 10 bases between them. The germline gives CDR1 LNHNV, CDR2 YYDKDF (reference sequence). The CDR3 nucleotides read TGTGCCACCAGCAGAGATTCAGGGTCTTACGAGCAGTACTTC. As protein: CATSRDSGSYEQYF. Using reference TRBV15 and TRBJ2-7 for the parts outside the CDR3, the full variable domain is DAMVIQNPRYQVTQFGKPVTLSCSQTLNHNVMYWYQQKSSQAPKLLFHYYDKDFNNEADTPDNFQSRRPNTSFCFLDIRSPGLGDTAMYLCATSRDSGSYEQYFGPGTRLTVT.

This clonotype was found many times. V usage is TRBV6-6 and J usage is TRBJ1-2; D gene unclear. Deletions cut 2 bases from V and 4 bases from J, with 20 bases between. CDR3 length equals 17 residues. Per germline, CDR1 MNHNY and CDR2 SVGAGI (reference sequence). The CDR3 here is CASSYGRSKLDFYGYTF. The DNA for the CDR3 is TGTGCCAGCAGTTACGGCAGGTCCAAGCTCGATTTCTATGGCTACACCTTC.

The CDR3 DNA reads as TGTGCCAGCAGCTTGCCCGGGACTAGCTACACAGATACGCAGTATTTT. Translation gives CASSLPGTSYTDTQYF. The chain combines TRBV11-2 with TRBJ2-3; 9 positions match TRBD2. The CDR3 is 16 residues long. With 3 bases clipped from V and 2 bases from J, the junction kept 6 bases outside the gene matches. Germline CDR1 and CDR2: SGHAT and FQNNGV.

The chain joins TRBV20-1 to TRBJ1-2; 7 nucleotides agree with TRBD1. CDR1 is DFQATT, CDR2 SNEGSKA, per germline (reference sequence). Trimming cost V 1 base and J 9 bases; bases outside gene matches: 8. This CDR3 is 13 amino acids long. This CDR3 is CSARARGGGSYTF. The CDR3 region has the DNA TGCAGTGCTAGAGCCAGAGGGGGCGGTAGCTACACCTTC.

This clonotype was counted between two and nine times. The rearrangement uses TRBV6-1 and TRBJ2-4, with D unresolved. The CDR3 has 14 amino acids. Trimming removed 0 bases at V and 7 bases at J, with 10 bases between. Per the germline V gene, CDR1 is MNHNS and CDR2 is SASEGT. This CDR3 is CASSEAIGRNIQYF. The CDR3 nucleotides are TGTGCCAGCAGTGAAGCGATCGGGCGGAACATTCAGTACTTC.

This clonotype was counted ten times or more. The chain employs TRBV6-5 and TRBJ2-2, with D unresolved. Trimming pared 3 bases from V and 5 bases from J, leaving 13 bases between. Germline V CDR1 and CDR2: MNHEY, SVGAGI. The CDR3 has 15 residues. CDR3 in amino acids: CASSYSGPRTGELFF. The CDR3 nucleotides read TGTGCCAGCAGTTATTCCGGGCCTCGGACCGGGGAGCTGTTTTTT.

About this clonotype itself: A much larger clone differs from this one at a single base, so this may be a read error. The CDR3: CASSLLTGGSYNEQFF. CDR3 nucleotide sequence: TGTGCCAGCAGTTTATTGACAGGGGGCTCCTACAATGAGCAGTTCTTC. This sequence joins TRBV27 and TRBJ2-1; 9 bases match TRBD1. CDR1 is MNHEY and CDR2 is SMNVEV in the germline V gene (reference sequence). The V and J ends lost 1 base and 0 bases, in that order; junction bases with no gene match: 1. The CDR3 is 16 residues long.

The CDR3 bases are TGTGCCAGCACCCTCATTACGGGGGGTAGTTCACCCCTCCACTTT. Protein sequence: CASTLITGGSSPLHF. The chain uses TRBV7-7 and TRBJ1-6, with a possible D match to TRBD1 (5 bases). This CDR3 is built from 15 residues. V gave up 7 bases and J gave up 9 bases, with 19 bases separating them. CDR1 and CDR2 from the germline V gene are SSHAT and FNYEAQ (reference sequence).

This clonotype was seen more than once but under ten times. The chain is built from TRBV28 and TRBJ2-5; the match to TRBD1 covers 7 bases. The CDR3 totals 15 residues. Trimming removed 6 bases from V and 2 bases from J; junction bases left unmatched: 9. Germline lookup yields CDR1 MDHEN and CDR2 SYDVKM. CDR3 amino acids: CASSNGTVIQETQYF. CDR3 DNA sequence: TGTGCCAGCAGCAATGGGACAGTAATACAAGAGACCCAGTACTTC.

This clonotype showed up many times. This rearrangement joins TRBV7-9 to TRBJ2-7; TRBD1 matches 8 bases. The V and J ends lost 5 bases and 3 bases, in that order; junction bases with no gene match: 21. This CDR3 has 19 residues. CDR1 and CDR2 from the germline V gene are SEHNR and FQNEAQ (reference sequence). The DNA for the CDR3 is TGTGCCAGCAGCCCATACCCGGGACAGGTATCCCACGACGACTACGAGCAGTACTTC. As protein: CASSPYPGQVSHDDYEQYF. Full variable domain (outside the CDR3, taken from reference TRBV7-9 and TRBJ2-7): DTGVSQNPRHKITKRGQNVTFRCDPISEHNRLYWYRQTLGQGPEFLTYFQNEAQLEKSRLLSDRFSAERPKGSFSTLEIQRTEQGDSAMYLCASSPYPGQVSHDDYEQYFGPGTRLTVT.

This clonotype was recorded many times. V and J are TRBV11-2 and TRBJ2-3; D possibly corresponds to TRBD2 (7 bases). This CDR3 contains 16 residues. Germline CDR1 SGHAT, CDR2 FQNNGV. Trimming left V 1 base short and J 1 base short, with 12 bases between. CDR3 protein: CASSLVGGPGTDTQYF. The CDR3 nucleotides are TGTGCCAGCAGCTTAGTGGGGGGGCCGGGCACAGATACGCAGTATTTT.

This clonotype has more than one count but fewer than ten. This chain connects TRBV28 to TRBJ1-2; no firm D call. The V gene's germline CDR1 is MDHEN and CDR2 SYDVKM. V was shortened by 4 bases and J by 1 base, with 22 bases between the two germline ends. This CDR3 comprises 18 residues. Here the CDR3 reads CASSSGLGPVGLNYGYTF. CDR3 nucleotides: TGTGCCAGCAGTTCTGGTCTGGGTCCGGTCGGCCTTAACTATGGCTACACCTTC.

The V and J genes are TRBV11-2 and TRBJ2-6; D is perhaps TRBD1 (6 bases). V was clipped by 1 base and J by 0 bases, with 16 bases between them. This CDR3 has 19 residues. CDR1 and CDR2 (germline): SGHAT, FQNNGV. This CDR3 reads CASSLGYRGGLSGANVLTF. The DNA of the CDR3 is TGTGCCAGCAGCTTAGGGTACAGAGGGGGTCTCTCTGGGGCCAACGTCCTGACTTTC.

The J gene is TRBJ1-1, the V gene TRBV5-6; D unresolved. In germline, CDR1 is SGHDT, CDR2 YYEEEE. The CDR3 spans 14 residues. The V end lost 2 bases, the J end lost 2 bases, and 10 bases lay between the germline ends. CDR3 sequence: CASSLNLRNTEAFF. The CDR3 DNA reads TGTGCCAGCAGCTTAAATCTGAGAAACACTGAAGCTTTCTTT.

This clonotype was detected many times. The V call is TRBV7-2, the J call TRBJ2-5; D not resolved. CDR1 and CDR2 (germline): SGHTA, FQGNSA. V was cut by 2 bases and J by 3 bases, with 10 bases left in between. The CDR3 loop spans 14 amino acids. The CDR3 is CASSLYPGKETQYF. Written as DNA, the CDR3 is TGTGCCAGCAGCTTATACCCTGGGAAAGAGACCCAGTACTTC. Full variable domain (rest looked up from reference TRBV7-2 and TRBJ2-5): GAGVSQSPSNKVTEKGKDVELRCDPISGHTALYWYRQSLGQGLEFLIYFQGNSAPDKSGLPSDRFSAERTGGSVSTLTIQRTQQEDSAVYLCASSLYPGKETQYFGPGTRLLVL.

This clonotype has a count of ten or more. The chain uses TRBV12-3 or TRBV12-4 and TRBJ2-7; D is undetermined. V dropped 0 bases and J dropped 2 bases, with 5 bases sitting between them. The CDR3 covers 13 residues. DNA for the CDR3: TGTGCCAGCAGTTTAGCAGAAACCTACGAGCAGTACTTC. It codes for CASSLAETYEQYF.

This clonotype was seen ten or more times. This chain joins TRBV7-9 and TRBJ1-3, with 10 bases fitting TRBD1. V lost 4 bases and J lost 2; bases outside the gene matches: 11. This CDR3 region has 18 residues. The germline gives CDR1 SEHNR, CDR2 FQNEAQ (reference sequence). CDR3 nucleotides: TGTGCCAGCAGCTACCTGACGACAGGGGGCATTCCTGGAAACACCATATATTTT. Translation: CASSYLTTGGIPGNTIYF.